The clone carrying this T cell receptor beta chain appeared many times. The study used a library that attached unique molecular identifiers to individual cDNA molecules. TCRdb re-analysed the RACE reads in MiXCR, keeping a single row per CDR3 protein. The sample carries a few hundred thousand distinct CDR3 sequences, about 4.8% recorded once. The data were taken from a study of human T cells and chemical hapten exposure. Study overall: Patch tests put 0.01% DPC on the upper back, and the results were checked at 6 days.

The time point: patch test 1, 2 weeks after DPC sensitization. The treatment is: therapeutic diphenylcyclopropenone sensitization with weekly scalp DPC. Blood sampling preceded each patch test application. From germline, CDR1 is MDHEN and CDR2 SYDVKM. Trimming removed 6 bases from V and 4 bases from J; junction bases left unmatched: 4. The CDR3 totals 14 residues. Sample: whole blood, taken in connection with sensitization to the hapten diphenylcyclopropenone (DPC). The chain employs TRBV28 and TRBJ2-1, with 9 nucleotides matching TRBD2. The sequence derives from a woman aged 50 to 65 with alopecia areata. Some clones in this sample may be carry-over from other donors' samples. CDR3 region: CASRGGGVYNEQFF. As DNA, the CDR3 is TGTGCCAGCAGGGGCGGGGGGGTGTACAATGAGCAGTTCTTC.